This T cell receptor beta chain was recovered during a study of Graves' ophthalmopathy and Graves' hyperthyroidism. Amplified TCR beta CDR3 regions were obtained using RNA transcripts as template. Scientists carried out first-round RT-PCR using HTBI primers and then a second-round multiplex PCR. TCRdb reprocessed the multiplex PCR reads with MiXCR, giving one entry per CDR3 protein. Here the sample spans roughly 380,000 distinct CDR3 sequences, roughly 14% being singletons. The CDR3 has 16 amino acids. The germline CDR1 and CDR2 sequences are SNHLY and FYNNEI. V shed 1 base and J shed 2 bases, with 11 bases lying between them.

The rearrangement uses TRBV2 and TRBJ2-2; either TRBD1 or TRBD2 may supply D (5 bases each). This clonotype was obtained from a young woman with stable Graves' hyperthyroidism. Sequences were obtained from peripheral blood. DNA of the CDR3: TGTGCCAGCAGTGAAGGAGGGGTCCAAAACACCGGGGAGCTGTTTTTT. Translating it yields CASSEGGVQNTGELFF.